Given below is one TCR beta chain in context. Methods used by the authors: Amplification of reference gene primers was used by the study to estimate nucleated cell counts. TCRdb's table, derived via immunoSEQ multiplex PCR, lists solely in-frame clones and lacks some. Clonal size and the V and J genes are those of that table, whereas D and trimming came from the DNA. The sample has 380,000 or so clones; more than 65% are singletons. The source of the sample is a study of blood T cell repertoires in COVID-19. Study information: The origin of the acute and convalescent COVID-19 samples was the United States, Italy and Spain.

The clonotype was recovered from a human donor with acute or convalescent COVID-19. The donor label of this sample is uncertain. Sequencing used peripheral blood.

The CDR3 is CASSPRLLDKGGNTIYF. The DNA of the CDR3 is TGTGCCAGCTCACCACGGCTGCTGGACAAAGGTGGAAACACCATATATTTT. The chain employs TRBV18 and TRBJ1-3; D is possibly TRBD1 (5 bases). The CDR3 consists of 17 residues. Between the trimmed V and J ends, which lost 1 base and 3 bases, there was a span of 16 bases. Germline V CDR1 and CDR2: KGHSH, LQKENI.